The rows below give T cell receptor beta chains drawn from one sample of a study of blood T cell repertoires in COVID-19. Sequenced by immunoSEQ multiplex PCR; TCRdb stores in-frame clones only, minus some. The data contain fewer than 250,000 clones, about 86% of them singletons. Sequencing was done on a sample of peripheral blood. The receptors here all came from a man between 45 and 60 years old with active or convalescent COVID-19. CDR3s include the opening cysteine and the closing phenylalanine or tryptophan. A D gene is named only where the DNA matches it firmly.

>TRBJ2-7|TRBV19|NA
CASSTSGSRANEQYF
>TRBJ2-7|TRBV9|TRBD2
CASSVGTSGTYEQYF
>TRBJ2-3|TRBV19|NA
CASTSASTDTQYF
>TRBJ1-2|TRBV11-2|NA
CASSLVQDRYGYTF
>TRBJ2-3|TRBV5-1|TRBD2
CASSSGLAGSTDTQYF
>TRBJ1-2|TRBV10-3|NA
CAIRLDTPGGGYTF
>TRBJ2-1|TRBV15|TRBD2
CATSRALAGAPSSYNEQFF
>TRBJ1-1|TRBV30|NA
CAWSEGPNTEAFF
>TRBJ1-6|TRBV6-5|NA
CASSYSYRANSPLHF
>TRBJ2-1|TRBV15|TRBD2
CATSIAGVYNEQFF
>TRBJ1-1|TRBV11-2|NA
CASSLNQRRDEAFF
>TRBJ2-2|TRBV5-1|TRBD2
CASSQRLADTGELFF
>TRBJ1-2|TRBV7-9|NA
CASSLGNQEDYGYTF
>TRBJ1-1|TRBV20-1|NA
CSAPQNTEAFF
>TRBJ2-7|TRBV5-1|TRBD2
CASSFTLAGVGEQYF
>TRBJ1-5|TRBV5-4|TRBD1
CASSSGGEQPQHF
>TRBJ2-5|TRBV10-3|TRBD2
CATRTDTSGSFQETQYF
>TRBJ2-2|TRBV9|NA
CASSAGTVTGELFF
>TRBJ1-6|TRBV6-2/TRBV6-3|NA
CASSYRSPLHF
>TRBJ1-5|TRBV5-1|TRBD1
CASSPVPASTGGNQPQHF
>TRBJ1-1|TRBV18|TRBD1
CASSGTVNTEAFF
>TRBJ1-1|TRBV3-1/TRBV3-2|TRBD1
CASSRGTGDAFF
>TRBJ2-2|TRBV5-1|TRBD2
CASSETSGTNTGELFF
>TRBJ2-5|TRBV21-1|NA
CASSNRLAGGSTGETQYF
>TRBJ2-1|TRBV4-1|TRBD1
CASSHQDRASEQFF
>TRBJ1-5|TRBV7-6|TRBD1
CASSLGQGGLGQPQHF
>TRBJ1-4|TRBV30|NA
CAWSVQSGEKLFF
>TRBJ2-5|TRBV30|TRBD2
CAYAGGPQETQYF
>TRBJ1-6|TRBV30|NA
CAWRTGRDSPLHF
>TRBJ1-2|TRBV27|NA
CASSFTGNYGYTF
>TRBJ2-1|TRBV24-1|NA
CATSGPGTTVSNEQFF
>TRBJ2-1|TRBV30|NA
CAWSGGRASQFF
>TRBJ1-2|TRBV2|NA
CASSDPRGLLGYTF
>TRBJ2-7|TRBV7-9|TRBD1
CASSLGSGTGVYEQYF
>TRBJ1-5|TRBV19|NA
CASSGGQPQHF
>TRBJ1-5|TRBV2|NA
CASRGVSDSNQPQHF
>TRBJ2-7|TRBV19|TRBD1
CASKSTGAYEQYF
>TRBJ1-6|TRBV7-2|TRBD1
CASSLETGNSNSPLHF
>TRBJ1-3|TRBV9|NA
CASSVIGGKGNTIYF
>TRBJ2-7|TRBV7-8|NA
CASSRQGGEQYF
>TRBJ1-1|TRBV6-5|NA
CASTRGLNTEAFF
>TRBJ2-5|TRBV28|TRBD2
CASSFLAGGSQETQYF
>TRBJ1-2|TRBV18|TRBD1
CASSPGTGGSYGYTF
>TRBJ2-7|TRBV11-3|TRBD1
CASSPPGQGAREQYF
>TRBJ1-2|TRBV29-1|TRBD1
CSGRGREDYGYTF
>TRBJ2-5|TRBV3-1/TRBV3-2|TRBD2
CASSQLAGGQETQYF
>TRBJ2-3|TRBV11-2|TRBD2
CASSPLPSGRRTDTQYF
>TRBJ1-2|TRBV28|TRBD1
CASTSPGQARRGYTF
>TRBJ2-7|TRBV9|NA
CASSVGATDYEQYF
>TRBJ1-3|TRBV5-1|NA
CASSLAPRDTIYF